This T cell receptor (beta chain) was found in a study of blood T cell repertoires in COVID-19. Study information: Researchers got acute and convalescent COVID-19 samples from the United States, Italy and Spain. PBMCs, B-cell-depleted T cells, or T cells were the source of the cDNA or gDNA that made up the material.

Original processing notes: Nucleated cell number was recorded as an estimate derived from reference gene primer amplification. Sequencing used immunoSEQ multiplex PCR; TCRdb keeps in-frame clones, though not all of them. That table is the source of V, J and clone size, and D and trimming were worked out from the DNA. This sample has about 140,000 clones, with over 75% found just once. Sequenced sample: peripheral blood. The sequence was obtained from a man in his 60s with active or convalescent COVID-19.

CDR3 nucleotide sequence: TGTGCCAGCAGTTACCCTCAGGGGGCTACATACGAGCAGTACTTC. This gives the protein CASSYPQGATYEQYF. The chain couples TRBV6-5 to TRBJ2-7, with TRBD1 matching over 8 bases. The germline CDR1 and CDR2 sequences are MNHEY and SVGAGI. There are 15 residues in the CDR3. After removal of 2 bases from V and 4 bases from J, the junction contained 7 bases not matched to a gene.